This entry lists 20 T cell receptor beta chains sequenced from one sample in a study of PD-1 blockade in mismatch repair-deficient tumors. Method: immunoSEQ multiplex PCR; TCRdb's copy keeps in-frame clones and lacks some. The table has tens of thousands of clones, 81% seen once. Sequences were derived from peripheral blood, sampled more than 19 weeks after starting pembrolizumab. The receptors were gathered from an adult with mismatch repair-deficient cancer.

With regard to this clone: One end of the junction fails to match germline, which may point to a read error. The rearrangement links TRBV7-7 to TRBJ2-1; perhaps D is TRBD1 or TRBD2 (5 bases each). Germline values: CDR1 SSHAT, CDR2 FNYEAQ (reference sequence). The CDR3 length is 13 residues. CDR3 amino acids: CASTTGPYNEQFF. For the CDR3, the DNA is TGTGCTAGCACCACGGGGCCCTACAATGAGCAGTTCTTC.

The CDR3 here is CASSLATGPLKLFF. CDR3 nucleotides: TGTGCCAGCAGCTTAGCGACAGGGCCATTAAAACTGTTTTTT. V and J are TRBV7-9 and TRBJ1-4; 7 bases match TRBD1. This CDR3 spans 14 amino acids. Germline-derived CDR1 and CDR2 are SEHNR and FQNEAQ (reference sequence). Trimming took 0 bases from V and 10 from J; bases not matched to a gene: 5.

A few counts support this clone. The J gene is TRBJ2-1, the V gene TRBV30; tentatively, D is TRBD2 (6 bases). V was cut by 1 base and J by 1 base, with 8 bases left in between. CDR3 length: 14 amino acids. Germline CDR1 reads GTSNPN; CDR2 reads SVGIG (reference sequence). The CDR3: CAWSASVSYNEQFF. The CDR3 DNA is TGTGCCTGGAGTGCTAGCGTATCCTACAATGAGCAGTTCTTC.

About this clone: The junction departs from germline at one end; a sequencing error may be responsible. J is TRBJ2-7 and V is TRBV6-6; D perhaps matches TRBD2 (5 bases). The CDR3 sequence is 13 residues long. Germline CDR1 MNHNY, CDR2 SVGAGI (reference sequence). In nucleotides, the CDR3 is TGTGCCAGCAGTTACTCGTCTCTCCTGCCTGGGAGCTTC. This codes for CASSYSSLLPGSF.

This clone appeared a few times. The genes are TRBV2 and TRBJ2-7; no definite D call. The V gene lost 2 bases and the J gene lost 2 bases, with 7 bases spanning the gap. The CDR3 spans 13 residues. CDR1 is SNHLY, CDR2 FYNNEI, per germline. The CDR3 DNA reads as TGTGCCAGCAGTGAACGTTCTACCTACGAGCAGTACTTC. Encoded protein: CASSERSTYEQYF.

The chain joins TRBV10-3 to TRBJ2-1; D is possibly TRBD1 or TRBD2 (5 bases each). Deletions cut 5 bases from V and 6 bases from J, with 23 bases between. CDR1 ENHRY and CDR2 SYGVKD come from the germline V gene. CDR3 length: 17 amino acids. The CDR3 is CAISPTIGVGEFNEQFF. In nucleotides, the CDR3 is TGTGCCATCAGTCCGACCATAGGGGTGGGAGAGTTCAATGAGCAGTTCTTC.

This chain connects TRBV28 to TRBJ2-7, with D possibly matching TRBD1 (6 bases). Trimming cost V 5 bases and J 4 bases, with 12 bases left between them. This CDR3 comprises 13 residues. Germline assignment: CDR1 MDHEN and CDR2 SYDVKM. The chain's CDR3 is CASSVGTQYEQYF. DNA for the CDR3: TGTGCCAGCAGTGTCGGGACACAATACGAGCAGTACTTC. Using reference TRBV28 and TRBJ2-7 for the parts outside the CDR3, the full variable domain is DVKVTQSSRYLVKRTGEKVFLECVQDMDHENMFWYRQDPGLGLRLIYFSYDVKMKEKGDIPEGYSVSREKKERFSLILESASTNQTSMYLCASSVGTQYEQYFGPGTRLTVT.

The chain is built from TRBV5-1 and TRBJ1-2; tentatively, D is TRBD1 (5 bases). Germline V gene data show CDR1 as SGHRS and CDR2 as YFSETQ. V lost 0 bases and J lost 6, with 9 bases in between. The CDR3 has 13 amino acids. CDR3 sequence: CASSLATGDGYTF. Here the CDR3 DNA reads TGCGCCAGCAGCTTGGCAACAGGAGATGGCTACACCTTC.

In regard to this clone: A read error may account for a junction end that differs from germline. The DNA of the CDR3 is TGTGCCAGCAGTTACTCCGACAATGAGCAGTTCTTC. It yields the protein CASSYSDNEQFF. The chain uses TRBV6-5 and TRBJ2-1; D unclear. Germline assignment: CDR1 MNHEY and CDR2 SVGAGI. The CDR3 spans 12 residues.

The rearrangement uses TRBV5-6 and TRBJ2-7, with D unresolved. CDR3 length: 16 residues. From germline, CDR1 is SGHDT and CDR2 YYEEEE. V lost 4 bases and J lost 0, with 17 bases in between. The CDR3 region is CASSGEIIKSSYEQYF. The CDR3 coding sequence is TGTGCCAGCAGCGGCGAGATAATCAAGAGCTCCTACGAGCAGTACTTC.

The sample holds a few counts of this clone. The V call is TRBV7-3, the J call TRBJ2-2; D assignment may be TRBD1 or TRBD2 (5 bases each). V shed 1 base and J shed 4 bases, with 13 bases lying between them. The CDR3 length is 16 residues. CDR1 and CDR2 from the germline V gene are SGHTA and FQGTGA. CDR3 nucleotides: TGTGCCAGCAGCTTAAATGGGGGAAGAAGCACCGGGGAGCTGTTTTTT. As protein: CASSLNGGRSTGELFF.

The gene calls are TRBV18 and TRBJ2-2, with 7 bases fitting TRBD2. The length of the CDR3 is 14 residues. CDR1 and CDR2 (germline): KGHSH, LQKENI. The ends lost 4 bases at V and 6 bases at J; junction bases unmatched: 5. The chain's CDR3 is CASSQTSAAGELFF. Written as DNA, the CDR3 is TGTGCCAGCTCACAAACTAGCGCCGCCGGGGAGCTGTTTTTT.

There are a few counts of this clone. The V gene is TRBV19, the J gene TRBJ2-5; D is perhaps TRBD1 (6 bases). CDR1 and CDR2 (germline): LNHDA, SQIVND (reference sequence). The V end was cut by 5 bases, the J end by 5 bases, with 9 bases between. This CDR3 spans 12 amino acids. The CDR3 protein is CASSQGLETQYF. The CDR3 DNA sequence: TGTGCCAGTAGTCAGGGGTTGGAGACCCAGTACTTC.

This clone has a single count. J is TRBJ2-5 and V is TRBV5-4, with TRBD2 as a possible D gene (5 bases). Germline lookup yields CDR1 SGHNT and CDR2 YYREEE (reference sequence). This CDR3 spans 15 amino acids. Trimming shortened V by 4 bases and J by 2 bases, and 15 bases separated the two germline ends. The CDR3 nucleotides are TGTGCCAGCAGCCCCCGGCCGGGGAAGCAAGAGACCCAGTACTTC. It codes for CASSPRPGKQETQYF.

This rearrangement joins TRBV29-1 to TRBJ1-1; no clear D gene. The CDR3 is 13 residues long. Germline V lookup: CDR1 SQVTM, CDR2 ANQGSEA. V lost 3 bases, J lost 0 bases, and 8 bases lay in between. CDR3 bases: TGCAGCGTTGATGGCCGAATGAACACTGAAGCTTTCTTT. Translated, it gives CSVDGRMNTEAFF.

As regards this clone: Other DNA sequences in this sample translate to the same CDR3. The chain recombines TRBV27 with TRBJ2-3, with D perhaps TRBD2 (6 bases). Germline CDR1 MNHEY, CDR2 SMNVEV (reference sequence). V was trimmed by 2 bases and J by 0 bases, leaving 9 bases between them. The CDR3 extends over 15 amino acids. CDR3 DNA sequence: TGTGCCAGCAGTTTACGCGGGAAGAGCACAGATACGCAGTATTTT. Translation gives CASSLRGKSTDTQYF.

The chain employs TRBV7-9 and TRBJ2-2; D gene uncertain. The germline V gene has CDR1 SEHNR and CDR2 FQNEAQ (reference sequence). Trimming left V 8 bases short and J 8 bases short, with 15 bases between. CDR3 length: 13 amino acids. CDR3 in DNA: TGTGCCAGCGCCAATTCAATTGGGGGGGAGCTGTTTTTT. This sequence encodes CASANSIGGELFF.

This chain links TRBV9 with TRBJ1-2, with no clear D. The germline CDR1 and CDR2 sequences are SGDLS and YYNGEE. This CDR3 has 14 amino acids. V gave up 0 bases and J gave up 4 bases, with 10 bases separating them. CDR3 sequence (DNA): TGTGCCAGCAGCGTAGAGGAAGGTCGCTATGGCTACACCTTC. The encoded protein is CASSVEEGRYGYTF.

The J gene is TRBJ2-5, the V gene TRBV28; 8 bases fit TRBD2. CDR1 MDHEN and CDR2 SYDVKM come from the germline V gene. The CDR3 has 15 amino acids. After removal of 7 bases from V and 3 bases from J, the junction contained 10 bases not matched to a gene. CDR3 sequence (DNA): TGTGCCAGCACTCCCGGGGGGGGGAGTAAAGAGACCCAGTACTTC. It encodes CASTPGGGSKETQYF.

This clone was found once. The genes are TRBV2 and TRBJ1-4; perhaps TRBD1 as D (6 bases). The CDR3 has 15 amino acids. Germline V gene lookup returns CDR1 SNHLY and CDR2 FYNNEI. Trimming removed 6 bases from V and 5 bases from J, with 16 bases in between. CDR3 loop: CASRKRTASNEKLFF. CDR3 bases: TGTGCCAGCAGGAAAAGGACAGCTTCAAATGAAAAACTGTTTTTT.